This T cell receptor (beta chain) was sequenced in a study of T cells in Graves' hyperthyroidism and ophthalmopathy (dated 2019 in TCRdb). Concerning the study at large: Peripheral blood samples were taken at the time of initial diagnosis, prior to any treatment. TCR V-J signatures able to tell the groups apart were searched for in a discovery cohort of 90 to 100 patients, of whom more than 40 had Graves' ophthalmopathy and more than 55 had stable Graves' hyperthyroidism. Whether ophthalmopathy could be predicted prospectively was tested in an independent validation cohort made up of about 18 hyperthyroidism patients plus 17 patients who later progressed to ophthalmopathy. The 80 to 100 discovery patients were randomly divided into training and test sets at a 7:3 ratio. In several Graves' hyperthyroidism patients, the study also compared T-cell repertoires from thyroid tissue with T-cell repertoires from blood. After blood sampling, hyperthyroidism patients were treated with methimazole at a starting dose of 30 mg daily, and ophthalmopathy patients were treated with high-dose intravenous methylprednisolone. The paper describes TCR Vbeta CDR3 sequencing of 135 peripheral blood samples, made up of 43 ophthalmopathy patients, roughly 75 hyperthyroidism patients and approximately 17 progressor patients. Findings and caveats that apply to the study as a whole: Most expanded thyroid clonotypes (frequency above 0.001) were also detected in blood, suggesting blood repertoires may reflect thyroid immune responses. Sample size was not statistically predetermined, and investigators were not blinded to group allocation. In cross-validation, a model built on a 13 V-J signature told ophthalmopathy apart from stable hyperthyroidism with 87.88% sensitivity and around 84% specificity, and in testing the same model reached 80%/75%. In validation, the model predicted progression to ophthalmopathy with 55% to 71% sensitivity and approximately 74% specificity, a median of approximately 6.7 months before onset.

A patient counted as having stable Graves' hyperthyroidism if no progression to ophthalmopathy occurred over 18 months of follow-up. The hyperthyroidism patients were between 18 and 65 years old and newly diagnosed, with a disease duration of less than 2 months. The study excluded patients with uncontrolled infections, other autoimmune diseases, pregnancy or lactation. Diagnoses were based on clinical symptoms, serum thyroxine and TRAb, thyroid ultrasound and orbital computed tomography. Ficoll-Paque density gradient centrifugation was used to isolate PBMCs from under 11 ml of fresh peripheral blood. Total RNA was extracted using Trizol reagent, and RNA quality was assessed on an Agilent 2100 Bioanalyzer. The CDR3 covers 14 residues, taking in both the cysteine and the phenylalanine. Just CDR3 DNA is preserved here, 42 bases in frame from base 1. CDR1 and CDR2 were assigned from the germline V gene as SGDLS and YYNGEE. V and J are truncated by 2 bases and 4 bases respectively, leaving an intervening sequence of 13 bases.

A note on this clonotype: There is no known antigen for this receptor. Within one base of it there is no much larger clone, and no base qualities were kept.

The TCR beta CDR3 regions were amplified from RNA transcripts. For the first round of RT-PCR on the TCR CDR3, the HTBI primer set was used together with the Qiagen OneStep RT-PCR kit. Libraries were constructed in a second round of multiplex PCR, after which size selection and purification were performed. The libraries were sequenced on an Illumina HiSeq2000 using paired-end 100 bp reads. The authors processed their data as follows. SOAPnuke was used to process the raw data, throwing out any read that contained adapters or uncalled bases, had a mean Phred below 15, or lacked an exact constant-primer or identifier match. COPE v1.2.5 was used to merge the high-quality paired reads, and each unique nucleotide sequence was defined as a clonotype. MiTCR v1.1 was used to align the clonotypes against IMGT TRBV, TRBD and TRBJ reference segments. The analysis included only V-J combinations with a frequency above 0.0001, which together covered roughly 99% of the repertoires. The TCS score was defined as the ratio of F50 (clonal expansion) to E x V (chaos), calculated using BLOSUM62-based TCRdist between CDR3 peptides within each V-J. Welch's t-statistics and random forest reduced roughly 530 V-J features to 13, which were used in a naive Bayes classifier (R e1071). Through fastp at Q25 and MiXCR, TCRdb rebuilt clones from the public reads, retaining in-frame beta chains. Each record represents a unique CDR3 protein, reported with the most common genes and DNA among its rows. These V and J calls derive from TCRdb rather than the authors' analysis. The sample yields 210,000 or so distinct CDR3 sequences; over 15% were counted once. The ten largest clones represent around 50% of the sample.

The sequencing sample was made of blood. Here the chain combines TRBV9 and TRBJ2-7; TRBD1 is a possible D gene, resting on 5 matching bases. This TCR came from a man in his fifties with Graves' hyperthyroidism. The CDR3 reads CASSVGQDGYEQYF. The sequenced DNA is TGTGCCAGCAGCGTGGGGCAGGATGGATACGAGCAGTACTTC.